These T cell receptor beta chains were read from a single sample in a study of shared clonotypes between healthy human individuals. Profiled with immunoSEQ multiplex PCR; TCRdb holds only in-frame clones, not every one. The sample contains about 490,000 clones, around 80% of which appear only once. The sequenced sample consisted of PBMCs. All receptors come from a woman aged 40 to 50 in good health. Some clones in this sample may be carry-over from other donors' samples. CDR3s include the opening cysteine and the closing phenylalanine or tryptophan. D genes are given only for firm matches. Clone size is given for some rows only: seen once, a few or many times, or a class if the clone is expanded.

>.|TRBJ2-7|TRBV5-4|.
CASSSRPGAYEQYF
TGTGCCAGCAGTTCCCGTCCAGGGGCCTACGAGCAGTACTTC
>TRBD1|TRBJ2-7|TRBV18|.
CASSPRLSDRVAYEQYF
TGTGCCAGCTCACCCCGGCTATCCGACAGGGTAGCCTACGAGCAGTACTTC
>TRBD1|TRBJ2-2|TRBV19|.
CATGQGVNTGELFF
TGTGCCACCGGACAGGGTGTCAACACCGGGGAGCTGTTTTTT
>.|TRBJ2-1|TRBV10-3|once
CAISPPDSAPGDEQFF
TGTGCCATCAGTCCCCCTGACTCCGCCCCAGGGGATGAGCAGTTCTTC
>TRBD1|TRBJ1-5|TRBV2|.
CASSGQGAKQPQHF
TGTGCCAGCAGTGGACAGGGGGCGAAACAGCCCCAGCATTTT
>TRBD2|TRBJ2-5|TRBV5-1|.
CASSHTASGGGTQYF
TGCGCCAGCAGCCATACGGCTAGCGGGGGAGGGACCCAGTACTTC
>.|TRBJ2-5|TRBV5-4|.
CASSLGPGSQETQYF
TGTGCCAGCAGCTTGGGGCCAGGGTCCCAAGAGACCCAGTACTTC
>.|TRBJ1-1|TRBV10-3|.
CAIKSPGNTEAFF
TGTGCCATCAAATCCCCGGGGAACACTGAAGCTTTCTTT
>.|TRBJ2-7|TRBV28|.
CASSSLWGDNSYEQYF
TGTGCCAGCAGCTCCCTATGGGGAGATAACTCCTACGAGCAGTACTTC
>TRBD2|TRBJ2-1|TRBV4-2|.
CASSPSGTGGYNEQFF
TGTGCCAGCAGCCCCTCCGGGACGGGAGGTTACAATGAGCAGTTCTTC
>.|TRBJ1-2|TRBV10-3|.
CAISSAGDNYGYTF
TGTGCCATCAGTTCGGCAGGGGACAACTATGGCTACACCTTC
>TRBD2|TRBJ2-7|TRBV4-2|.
CASSSPLADSYEQYF
TGTGCCAGCAGCTCGCCACTAGCGGATTCCTACGAGCAGTACTTC
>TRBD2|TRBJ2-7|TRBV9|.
CASSVGNSGGYEQYF
TGTGCCAGCAGCGTAGGAAATAGCGGGGGTTACGAGCAGTACTTC
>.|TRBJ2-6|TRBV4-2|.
CASSQAVGATGANVLTF
TGTGCCAGCAGCCAAGCAGTAGGGGCAACTGGGGCCAACGTCCTGACTTTC
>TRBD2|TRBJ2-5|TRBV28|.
CASSAAGDLQETQYF
TGTGCCAGCAGTGCAGCGGGAGATTTACAAGAGACCCAGTACTTC
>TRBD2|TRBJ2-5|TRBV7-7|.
CASSLSRLAETQYF
TGTGCCAGCAGCTTATCCCGACTAGCCGAGACCCAGTACTTC
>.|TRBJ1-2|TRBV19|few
CASSSTGMANYGYTF
TGTGCCAGTAGTTCCACAGGGATGGCTAACTATGGCTACACCTTC
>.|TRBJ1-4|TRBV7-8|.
CASSFPSGAEKLFF
TGTGCCAGCAGCTTCCCATCGGGGGCGGAAAAACTGTTTTTT
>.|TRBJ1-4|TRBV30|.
CAWSGPYSVGTNEKLFF
TGTGCCTGGAGTGGTCCCTATTCGGTGGGCACTAATGAAAAACTGTTTTTT
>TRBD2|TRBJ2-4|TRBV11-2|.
CATRGLAGPRAKNIQYF
TGTGCCACCCGGGGACTAGCGGGTCCTAGAGCCAAAAACATTCAGTACTTC
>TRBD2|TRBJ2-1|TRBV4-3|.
CASKLELAGGPDEQFF
TGCGCCAGCAAGCTTGAACTAGCGGGAGGGCCAGATGAGCAGTTCTTC
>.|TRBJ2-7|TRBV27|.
CASSLSWGGNYEQYF
TGTGCCAGCAGTTTATCGTGGGGTGGAAACTACGAGCAGTACTTC
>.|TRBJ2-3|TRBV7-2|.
CASSLVWGRTDTQYF
TGTGCCAGCAGCTTAGTTTGGGGGCGCACAGATACGCAGTATTTT
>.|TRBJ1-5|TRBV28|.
CASSFGLGNQPQHF
TGTGCCAGCAGTTTCGGGTTGGGCAATCAGCCCCAGCATTTT
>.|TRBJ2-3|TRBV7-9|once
CASSSLSRAAGRDTQYF
TGTGCCAGCAGCTCGTTATCCAGGGCTGCAGGGAGGGATACGCAGTATTTT
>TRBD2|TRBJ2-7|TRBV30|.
CAWRSPGRAGSYEQYF
TGTGCCTGGAGGTCCCCTGGGAGGGCTGGGAGCTACGAGCAGTACTTC
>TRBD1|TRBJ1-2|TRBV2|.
CASSDEQGAGGYTF
TGTGCCAGCAGTGATGAACAGGGGGCCGGTGGCTACACCTTC
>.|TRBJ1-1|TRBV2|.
CASSVGEQGKAFF
TGTGCCAGCAGTGTCGGGGAACAGGGAAAAGCTTTCTTT
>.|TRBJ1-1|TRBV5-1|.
CASSLDRFTEAFF
TGCGCCAGCAGCTTGGATAGATTCACTGAAGCTTTCTTT
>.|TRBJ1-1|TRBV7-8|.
CASSLVRGPNTEAFF
TGTGCCAGCAGCTTAGTCCGGGGCCCGAACACTGAAGCTTTCTTT
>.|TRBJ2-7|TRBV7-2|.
CASSPRVSYEQYF
TGTGCCAGCAGCCCGCGGGTCTCCTACGAGCAGTACTTC
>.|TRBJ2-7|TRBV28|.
CASIDSFVISEQYF
TGTGCCAGCATTGACAGTTTTGTGATCTCCGAGCAGTACTTC
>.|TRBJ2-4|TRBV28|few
CASSLAGSASNIQYF
TGTGCCAGCAGTTTAGCAGGGAGTGCGTCGAACATTCAGTACTTC
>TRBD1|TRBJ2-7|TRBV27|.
CASSLGTGHTDEQYF
TGTGCCAGCAGTTTAGGGACAGGACATACGGACGAGCAGTACTTC
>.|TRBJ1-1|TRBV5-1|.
CASSFLANTEAFF
TGCGCCAGCAGCTTTCTCGCGAACACTGAAGCTTTCTTT
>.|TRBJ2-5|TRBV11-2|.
CASSLPGFGGTQYF
TGTGCCAGCAGCTTGCCCGGGTTTGGTGGGACCCAGTACTTC
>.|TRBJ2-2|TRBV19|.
CASSRGRQSTGELFF
TGTGCCAGTAGTAGGGGGCGACAGAGCACCGGGGAGCTGTTTTTT
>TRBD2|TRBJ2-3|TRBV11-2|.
CASSLTGGGTDTQYF
TGTGCCAGCAGCTTAACCGGCGGGGGAACAGATACGCAGTATTTT
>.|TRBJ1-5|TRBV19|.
CASSKLGSNQPQHF
TGTGCCAGTAGTAAACTTGGTAGCAATCAGCCCCAGCATTTT
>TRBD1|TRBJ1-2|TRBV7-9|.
CASSHEDRVYGYTF
TGTGCCAGCAGCCACGAAGACAGGGTCTATGGCTACACCTTC
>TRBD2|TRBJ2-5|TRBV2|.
CASRYSGLAGETQYF
TGTGCCAGCAGATATTCGGGACTAGCGGGAGAGACCCAGTACTTC
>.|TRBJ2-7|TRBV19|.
CASRPQGQGVGYEQYF
TGTGCCAGTAGACCCCAGGGTCAGGGAGTGGGGTACGAGCAGTACTTC
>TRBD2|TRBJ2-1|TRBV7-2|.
CASSWRETGEQFF
TGTGCCAGCAGCTGGCGGGAGACGGGGGAGCAGTTCTTC
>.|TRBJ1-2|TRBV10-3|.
CAISDPAGEGYGYTF
TGTGCCATCAGTGACCCCGCAGGGGAGGGATATGGCTACACCTTC
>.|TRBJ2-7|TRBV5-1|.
CASSFGVAYEQYF
TGCGCCAGCAGCTTCGGCGTAGCCTACGAGCAGTACTTC
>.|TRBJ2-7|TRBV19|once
CASSTAGRINEQYF
TGTGCCAGTAGTACGGCAGGGAGAATCAACGAGCAGTACTTC
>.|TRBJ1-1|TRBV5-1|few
CASSFSRNTEAFF
TGCGCCAGCAGCTTTAGCAGGAACACTGAAGCTTTCTTT
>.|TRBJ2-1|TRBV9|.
CASSTRRGGGEQFF
TGTGCCAGCAGCACTCGAAGAGGGGGAGGTGAGCAGTTCTTC
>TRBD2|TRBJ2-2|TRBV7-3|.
CASSLVAGGDTGELFF
TGTGCCAGCAGCTTAGTGGCGGGAGGGGACACCGGGGAGCTGTTTTTT
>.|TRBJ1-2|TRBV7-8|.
CASSPNRAGGYTF
TGTGCCAGCAGCCCAAACAGGGCGGGCGGCTACACCTTC
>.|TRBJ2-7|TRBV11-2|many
CASSLDPQVYEQYF
TGTGCCAGCAGCTTAGATCCGCAGGTATACGAGCAGTACTTC
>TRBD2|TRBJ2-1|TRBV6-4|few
CASSDSASGGYNEQFF
TGTGCCAGCAGTGACTCTGCTAGCGGGGGATACAATGAGCAGTTCTTC
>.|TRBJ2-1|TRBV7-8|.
CASSPRAVYNEQFF
TGTGCCAGCAGCCCGAGAGCTGTATACAATGAGCAGTTCTTC
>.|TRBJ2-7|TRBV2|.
CASSEDLDPSSYEQYF
TGTGCCAGCAGTGAAGATCTGGACCCAAGCTCCTACGAGCAGTACTTC
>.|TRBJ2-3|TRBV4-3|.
CASSQELEDTQYF
TGCGCCAGCAGCCAAGAACTGGAAGATACGCAGTATTTT
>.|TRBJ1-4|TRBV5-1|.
CASSLVPEDEKLFF
TGCGCCAGCAGCTTGGTTCCAGAAGATGAAAAACTGTTTTTT
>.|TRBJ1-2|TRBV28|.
CASRDRSREGYTF
TGTGCCAGCCGAGACAGAAGTAGGGAGGGCTACACCTTC
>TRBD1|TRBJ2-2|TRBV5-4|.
CASSTGQGDTGELFF
TGTGCCAGCAGCACGGGACAGGGGGACACCGGGGAGCTGTTTTTT
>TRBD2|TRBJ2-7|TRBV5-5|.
CASSSAGRALYF
TGTGCCAGCAGCTCAGCGGGGAGGGCTCTGTACTTC